This is a list of T cell receptor beta chains from one sample in a study of T cell responses to AZD1222 COVID-19 vaccine. TCRdb keeps only in-frame clones here, not all; method: immunoSEQ multiplex PCR. The table lists 250,000 to 300,000 clones, roughly 93% of them singletons. The source was peripheral blood, collected 28 days after the second AZD1222 dose. Receptors were obtained from an adult who received the AZD1222 COVID-19 vaccine. CDR3s include the opening cysteine and the closing phenylalanine or tryptophan. Each record gives: J gene, D gene, V gene, clone size, CDR3 DNA, CDR3 protein. A D gene is named only where the DNA matches it firmly. Clone sizes are given selectively: once, few, many, or a class where the clone is expanded.

>TRBJ2-7|.|TRBV3-1/TRBV3-2|.
TGTGCCAGCAGCCAAGGGCCCTCCTCCTACGAGCAGTACTTC
CASSQGPSSYEQYF
>TRBJ1-1|.|TRBV4-3|.
TGCGCCAGCAGCCAAGAAGGGAGAACTGAAGCTTTCTTT
CASSQEGRTEAFF
>TRBJ2-5|.|TRBV28|.
TGTGCCAGCAGTTCGGAGACCCAGTACTTC
CASSSETQYF
>TRBJ2-5|.|TRBV10-3|.
TGTGCCATCAGTGCGTTCGGGGAAGAGACCCAGTACTTC
CAISAFGEETQYF
>TRBJ1-1|.|TRBV5-1|.
TGCGCCAGCAGCTACAGGAGTAACACTGAAGCTTTCTTT
CASSYRSNTEAFF
>TRBJ1-1|TRBD1|TRBV7-3|.
TGTGCCAGCAGCTTAGACAGGGAGGCTGAAGCTTTCTTT
CASSLDREAEAFF
>TRBJ2-7|.|TRBV6-5|.
TGTGCCAGCAGTTACTCCAGGGGTAAATACGAGCAGTACTTC
CASSYSRGKYEQYF
>TRBJ1-4|.|TRBV6-5|.
TGTGCCAGCAGAGAGACTACGGGAGGTGAAAAACTGTTTTTT
CASRETTGGEKLFF
>TRBJ1-3|.|TRBV28|.
TGTGCCAGCAGTTTATTAGGGAAGAGCTCTGGAAACACCATATATTTT
CASSLLGKSSGNTIYF
>TRBJ2-1|TRBD2|TRBV6-2/TRBV6-3|.
TGTGCCAGCAGTTTGGGGACTAGCGATGAGCAGTTCTTC
CASSLGTSDEQFF
>TRBJ2-7|TRBD1|TRBV3-1/TRBV3-2|.
TGTGCCAGCAGCTACGAGGACAGGCCCCCTGAGGAGCAGTACTTC
CASSYEDRPPEEQYF
>TRBJ1-1|TRBD1|TRBV25-1|.
TGTGCCAGCAGGCCCCCAGGGGGCACTGAAGCTTTCTTT
CASRPPGGTEAFF
>TRBJ2-7|.|TRBV28|many
TGTGCCAGCAGTTGGGGCGGGACCGCGCTCTACGAGCAGTACTTC
CASSWGGTALYEQYF
>TRBJ1-5|.|TRBV6-5|.
TGTGCCAGCAGTTACTCGAGGGGGGGGCAGTGGCAGCCCCAGCATTTT
CASSYSRGGQWQPQHF
>TRBJ2-3|TRBD2|TRBV7-3|.
TGTGCCAGCAGCTTAGCGGGGGGTACAGATACGCAGTATTTT
CASSLAGGTDTQYF
>TRBJ1-5|.|TRBV2|.
TGTGCCAGCAGAGACAGGACTGGGGTAGGCAATCAGCCCCAGCATTTT
CASRDRTGVGNQPQHF
>TRBJ2-7|.|TRBV18|.
TGTGCCAGCTCACCGCGGGGCAGCTCCTACGAGCAGTACTTC
CASSPRGSSYEQYF
>TRBJ1-1|.|TRBV4-1|.
TGCGCCAGCAGCTCCCCGGGGGCGGGCCAGGGGGCTTTCTTT
CASSSPGAGQGAFF
>TRBJ2-3|.|TRBV20-1|.
TGCAGTGCTCGTCTCGACGATACGCAGTATTTT
CSARLDDTQYF
>TRBJ1-5|.|TRBV19|.
TGTGCCAGTAGTCCTCTTGGGGGGCCCCAGCATTTT
CASSPLGGPQHF
>TRBJ2-1|TRBD1|TRBV7-9|.
TGTGCCAGCAGCTCTGACAGGGTATCCTACAATGAGCAGTTCTTC
CASSSDRVSYNEQFF
>TRBJ2-5|.|TRBV29-1|few
TGCAGCGCAGATAACAGGGTACAAGAGACCCAGTACTTC
CSADNRVQETQYF
>TRBJ1-1|.|TRBV7-8|.
TGTGCCAGCAGCCGAGCATACGGGGGAACTGAAGCTTTCTTT
CASSRAYGGTEAFF
>TRBJ1-1|.|TRBV6-5|.
TGTGCCAGCAGTCCCTTTGGGAGGACTGAAGCTTTCTTT
CASSPFGRTEAFF
>TRBJ2-1|.|TRBV5-1|.
TGCGCCAGCAGCTCTAGCGTTCCCTACAATGAGCAGTTCTTC
CASSSSVPYNEQFF
>TRBJ2-3|.|TRBV2|.
TGTGCCAGCGCCCTCGCGGGCACAGATACGCAGTATTTT
CASALAGTDTQYF
>TRBJ1-5|.|TRBV6-2/TRBV6-3|few
TGTGCCAGCAGTCGTCCTCGGGGGACGATTGGTGGGGGCAATCAGCCCCAGCATTTT
CASSRPRGTIGGGNQPQHF
>TRBJ2-3|TRBD2|TRBV10-3|.
TGTGCCATCAGTGACGCGGGGGGGCAAGGAGATACGCAGTATTTT
CAISDAGGQGDTQYF
>TRBJ2-1|TRBD2|TRBV13|.
TGTGCCAGCAGCCCCTTCGGGACTAGCGGGGCCTATAGCGATGAGCAGTTCTTC
CASSPFGTSGAYSDEQFF